Included here is one T cell receptor (beta chain) sequence, with context. Its antigen is currently unknown. This sample was taken from a study of cytomegalovirus exposure and HLA in healthy donors. Study-level points and caveats: Compared with the roughly 700-donor mean, an Asian-associated ancestry cluster reportedly had fewer N-insertions, according to a later analysis. A later analysis revealed that TCR association rates differed between HLA loci, peaking at DRB1 and bottoming out at HLA-C.

The CDR3 has 15 amino acids. CDR1 is SGHNT and CDR2 is YYREEE in the germline V gene (reference sequence). The ends lost 1 base at V and 0 bases at J; junction bases unmatched: 1. 60 Vbeta and 13 Jbeta primers were used in PCR. Produced via immunoSEQ multiplex PCR; TCRdb's table is partial and in-frame only. This listing includes 100,000 to 150,000 clones. The V and J genes are TRBV5-4 and TRBJ2-3; TRBD2 matches 8 bases. The specimen was PBMCs. This receptor was taken from a woman between 40 and 55 years old in good health and CMV-seropositive. This chain's CDR3 is CASSLSGGSTDTQYF. DNA for the CDR3: TGTGCCAGCAGCTTGTCGGGAGGGAGCACAGATACGCAGTATTTT.